The 21 T cell receptor beta chains presented below share a single source sample, sequenced in a study of CD8 T cells in Susac syndrome. An amount of RNA that ranged from roughly 0.45 to 1 ug was reverse transcribed with random hexamers. TCRdb fed the immunoSEQ multiplex PCR reads into MiXCR, producing one record per CDR3 protein. Seen here are about 240,000 distinct CDR3 sequences, almost 97% observed once, and the top ten hold 0.095% to 0.12%. Specimen: CD4+ T cells from PBMCs. These receptors were obtained from a human donor with Susac syndrome.

This sequence joins TRBV7-8 and TRBJ2-7; 10 bases match TRBD1. J gave up 9 bases and V 4 bases, and 18 bases lay outside the gene matches. The CDR3 runs 17 residues. CDR1 and CDR2 from the germline V gene are SGHVS and FQNEAQ. The CDR3 DNA sequence: TGTGCCAGCAGCTGGGACAGGGGTAACCCGGGACACTCCTCGCAGTACTTC. It translates to CASSWDRGNPGHSSQYF.

The V call is TRBV10-1, the J call TRBJ2-1; D is perhaps TRBD2 (5 bases). V was shortened by 0 bases and J by 3 bases, with 12 bases between the two germline ends. Germline V gives CDR1 WNHNN, CDR2 SYGVQD (reference sequence). The CDR3 extends over 16 amino acids. CDR3 in DNA: TGCGCCAGCAGTGAGTCGCTAGCCAGTAACTACAATGAGCAGTTCTTC. Protein product: CASSESLASNYNEQFF.

This clonotype was found once. This chain uses TRBV7-9 with TRBJ1-5; no firm D call. The germline CDR1 and CDR2 sequences are SEHNR and FQNEAQ (reference sequence). CDR3 size: 12 residues. V was cut by 1 base and J by 7 bases, with 5 bases left in between. The CDR3, as DNA: TGTGCCAGCAGCTTAGACGACCAGCCCCAGCATTTT. Translated, it gives CASSLDDQPQHF.

The V and J genes are TRBV18 and TRBJ2-5; no clear D gene. CDR1 and CDR2 (germline): KGHSH, LQKENI. The CDR3 is 12 amino acids. V was shortened by 3 bases and J by 6 bases, with 8 bases between the two germline ends. CDR3 loop: CASSPLEKTQYF. Written as DNA, the CDR3 is TGTGCCAGCTCACCTCTGGAGAAGACCCAGTACTTC.

The J gene is TRBJ2-3, the V gene TRBV9, with TRBD1 matching over 9 bases. Looked up from germline, CDR1 is SGDLS and CDR2 is YYNGEE. This CDR3 spans 14 amino acids. J gave up 6 bases and V 3 bases, and 5 bases lay outside the gene matches. As DNA, the CDR3 is TGTGCCAGCAGCGAATTGGACAGGGGTGATACGCAGTATTTT. This encodes CASSELDRGDTQYF.

The J gene is TRBJ1-1, the V gene TRBV29-1; D perhaps matches TRBD1 (5 bases). Germline V gene lookup returns CDR1 SQVTM and CDR2 ANQGSEA. V dropped 7 bases and J dropped 1 base, with 10 bases sitting between them. The CDR3 runs 12 residues. The CDR3 is CSGGFRNTEAFF. The CDR3, as DNA: TGCAGCGGGGGGTTTAGGAACACTGAAGCTTTCTTT.

This clonotype was picked up one time. The chain is built from TRBV20-1 and TRBJ1-2; maybe TRBD1 (5 bases). Germline CDR1 DFQATT, CDR2 SNEGSKA (reference sequence). V gave up 3 bases and J gave up 2 bases, with 10 bases separating them. This CDR3 is 13 amino acids long. The CDR3 region is CSASMTANYGYTF. The CDR3 DNA reads TGCAGTGCTAGCATGACAGCGAACTATGGCTACACCTTC.

This chain uses TRBV29-1 with TRBJ2-2; no firm D call. The CDR3 has 14 residues. Germline-derived CDR1 and CDR2 are SQVTM and ANQGSEA. V lost 3 bases and J lost 6, with 14 bases in between. The CDR3 here is CSVDVMSVPGELFF. CDR3 nucleotides: TGCAGCGTTGATGTGATGTCGGTCCCCGGGGAGCTGTTTTTT.

The chain employs TRBV5-4 and TRBJ2-7, with 10 bases that match TRBD2. Germline CDR1 reads SGHNT; CDR2 reads YYREEE (reference sequence). The ends lost 4 bases at V and 5 bases at J; junction bases unmatched: 9. The CDR3 contains 15 residues. The CDR3 nucleotides are TGTGCCAGCAGCCCAGACAGCGGGAGGGTCCACGAGCAGTACTTC. Protein product: CASSPDSGRVHEQYF.

The CDR3 region is CASSLAWYSYEQYF. CDR3 DNA: TGTGCCAGCAGCCTCGCGTGGTACTCCTACGAGCAGTACTTC. The genes are TRBV9 and TRBJ2-7; D remains unclear. Trimming removed 4 bases from V and 0 bases from J, with 11 bases in between. Germline values: CDR1 SGDLS, CDR2 YYNGEE. The CDR3 has 14 amino acids.

The rearrangement joins TRBV5-6 to TRBJ1-3; D ambiguous. CDR1 is SGHDT and CDR2 is YYEEEE in the germline V gene. V gave up 1 base and J gave up 2 bases, with 1 base separating them. The CDR3 covers 12 residues. The CDR3 DNA is TGTGCCAGCAGCTTGCCTGGAAACACCATATATTTT. Translating gives CASSLPGNTIYF.

The V and J genes are TRBV20-1 and TRBJ2-4; 9 positions match TRBD2. V lost 6 bases to trimming and J lost 12 bases; unmatched junction nucleotides: 12. In germline, CDR1 is DFQATT, CDR2 SNEGSKA (reference sequence). The CDR3 consists of 13 residues. The CDR3 sequence: CSAASIRTSAQYF. DNA of the CDR3: TGCAGTGCCGCTAGCATAAGGACTAGCGCTCAGTACTTC.

The genes are TRBV5-4 and TRBJ2-1, with a weak D call TRBD1 (6 bases). V dropped 4 bases and J dropped 2 bases, with 13 bases sitting between them. The CDR3 is 15 amino acids. Per germline, CDR1 SGHNT and CDR2 YYREEE (reference sequence). The CDR3: CASSRTVATYNEQFF. CDR3 coding DNA: TGTGCCAGCAGCAGGACAGTTGCTACCTACAATGAGCAGTTCTTC. The whole variable domain, filled in from reference TRBV5-4 and TRBJ2-1, reads ETGVTQSPTHLIKTRGQQVTLRCSSQSGHNTVSWYQQALGQGPQFIFQYYREEENGRGNFPPRFSGLQFPNYSSELNVNALELDDSALYLCASSRTVATYNEQFFGPGTRLTVL.

The chain joins TRBV4-1 to TRBJ2-1; tentative D call: TRBD2 (5 bases). The CDR3 covers 15 residues. The ends were cut back, 4 bases at V and 4 bases at J, with 14 bases in the middle. The V gene's germline CDR1 is MGHRA and CDR2 YSYEKL. The CDR3 is CASSRGSSEYNEQFF. Written as DNA, the CDR3 is TGCGCCAGCAGCCGCGGGTCCTCAGAGTACAATGAGCAGTTCTTC.

The rearrangement links TRBV24-1 to TRBJ2-1, with D perhaps TRBD2 (6 bases). Germline V CDR1 and CDR2: KGHDR, SFDVKD. The CDR3 runs 15 residues. Trimming pared 3 bases from V and 12 bases from J, leaving 20 bases between. This chain's CDR3 is CATSDMFTGRRGQFF. The CDR3 nucleotides are TGTGCCACCAGTGATATGTTTACCGGGAGACGTGGGCAGTTCTTC.

V gene TRBV27 combines with J gene TRBJ2-7, with no clear D. The CDR3 covers 14 residues. Looked up from germline, CDR1 is MNHEY and CDR2 is SMNVEV (reference sequence). V shed 4 bases and J shed 4 bases, with 14 bases lying between them. As DNA, the CDR3 is TGTGCCAGCAGTTCGTCTCACCGGGCGTACGAGCAGTACTTC. Encoded protein: CASSSSHRAYEQYF.

The chain links TRBV20-1 to TRBJ1-4; D perhaps matches TRBD1 (5 bases). The CDR3 contains 15 residues. The V end lost 1 base, the J end lost 0 bases, and 9 bases lay between the germline ends. CDR1 DFQATT and CDR2 SNEGSKA come from the germline V gene (reference sequence). The CDR3 loop is CSARGQPATNEKLFF. Here the CDR3 DNA reads TGCAGTGCTAGAGGACAGCCCGCAACTAATGAAAAACTGTTTTTT.

The chain links TRBV28 to TRBJ2-7, with 10 nucleotides matching TRBD2. CDR3 size: 15 residues. The V gene's germline CDR1 is MDHEN and CDR2 SYDVKM. Unmatched junction bases numbered 10, after V lost 8 bases and J lost 3 bases. The CDR3 region is CASHLGASGSYEQYF. CDR3 sequence (DNA): TGTGCCAGCCACCTGGGGGCTAGCGGGAGCTACGAGCAGTACTTC.

The V call is TRBV25-1, the J call TRBJ2-5, with 9 bases fitting TRBD1. This CDR3 is 14 amino acids long. Looked up from germline, CDR1 is MGHDK and CDR2 is SYGVNS. After removal of 3 bases from V and 4 bases from J, the junction contained 3 bases not matched to a gene. CDR3 DNA: TGTGCCAGCAGTGACGGGACAGGGCGAGAGACCCAGTACTTC. The encoded protein is CASSDGTGRETQYF.

This chain joins TRBV6-4 and TRBJ2-3, with 7 bases aligning to TRBD2. Germline assignment: CDR1 MRHNA and CDR2 SNTAGT. The ends lost 2 bases at V and 2 bases at J; junction bases unmatched: 4. The CDR3 runs to 15 residues. The CDR3 region is CASSDTAGPTDTQYF. The DNA for the CDR3 is TGTGCCAGCAGTGACACAGCGGGACCCACAGATACGCAGTATTTT.

DNA for the CDR3: TGTGCCAGCAGTCCCACAGGGTATACTGAAGCTTTCTTT. It translates to CASSPTGYTEAFF. The chain combines TRBV27 with TRBJ1-1, with a weak D call TRBD1 (6 bases). Germline values: CDR1 MNHEY, CDR2 SMNVEV (reference sequence). V lost 5 bases and J lost 5, with 12 bases in between. This CDR3 is 13 amino acids long.